This section outlines one T cell receptor beta chain sequence together with its context. The antigen is unknown. The sequenced template was cDNA made from the entire isolated RNA. TCRdb's table, derived via immunoSEQ multiplex PCR, lists solely in-frame clones and lacks some. This sample yields about 240,000 clones, of which around a quarter are seen a single time; 4% belongs to the top ten. The sample belongs to a study of beta chain features in type 1 diabetes. Study-wide results and caveats: The influence of HLA type on TCRB rearrangement stayed undetermined.

The CDR3 sequence is 15 residues long. The source material was central memory CD4+ T cells from blood. The sequence was obtained from a man aged 25-45 years in good health. The V and J genes are TRBV21-1 and TRBJ2-1; the listed D gene, TRBD2, was not tested against the DNA. TRBV21-1 constitutes a pseudogene. CDR3 nucleotide sequence: TGTGCCAGCAGCTTCATAGCGGGAAGGTCGAATGAGCAGTTCTTC. Its protein product is CASSFIAGRSNEQFF.